The following is a TCR beta chain sequence with its context. Researchers amplified the TCR beta CDR3 regions from RNA transcripts. During a first-round RT-PCR of the TCR CDR3, the HTBI primer set was used. A single record per CDR3 protein comes from TCRdb applying MiXCR to the multiplex PCR reads. Among a few hundred thousand distinct CDR3 sequences listed, approximately 14% were seen once. These data belong to a study of T cells in Graves' hyperthyroidism and ophthalmopathy. The CDR3 has 16 amino acids. The germline V gene has CDR1 LNHDA and CDR2 SQIVND (reference sequence). Trimming took off 5 bases at V and 3 bases at J, with 17 bases between the two ends.

This chain links TRBV19 with TRBJ1-5; D not certain. The TCR originated in a woman in her twenties or thirties with Graves' hyperthyroidism. Sequenced: blood. As DNA, the CDR3 is TGTGCCAGTAGTGACCGGGCCGGAGGACTCAATCAGCCCCAGCATTTT. Its translation: CASSDRAGGLNQPQHF.